This T cell receptor beta chain was recorded in a study of shared clonotypes between healthy human individuals. Study in general: There were three CD4 naive, three CD4 memory, two CD8 naive and one CD8 memory plates per donor. General study points: On the whole, naive subsets had larger estimated richness than memory subsets had. It was observed that 5% to 6.5% of naive CD4 clonotypes were shared across a few donors. It was expected that sequencing depth would affect clonotype sharing among donors.

CD45RO-negative cells were positively selected for CCR7, leaving out terminally differentiated effector memory CD45RA+ cells. The CDR3 is 15 amino acids. The germline V gene encodes CDR1 LGHNT and CDR2 FRNRAP. This table comes from immunoSEQ multiplex PCR, and its TCRdb copy is limited to in-frame clones, with some not included. Among a few million clones listed, roughly 95% were seen once. On this clone itself: No antigen is known for it. A read error may produce the germline difference seen at one junction end.

Sequencing was performed on naive CD8+ T cells from PBMCs. The source is a man in his late teens or twenties in good health. Some clones in this sample may be carry-over from other donors' samples. The chain employs TRBV12-5 and TRBJ2-3, with D tentatively TRBD1 (5 bases). In DNA, the CDR3 is TGTGCTAGTGGTTTGGTAGATGGTCCTACAGGTACGCAGTATTTT. As protein: CASGLVDGPTGTQYF.